Listed below are T cell receptor beta chains from one sample, sequenced in a study of cytotoxic CD8 clonotypes in ibrutinib-treated CLL. Sequencing used immunoSEQ multiplex PCR; TCRdb keeps in-frame clones, though not all of them. The data contain about 140,000 clones, around 90% of them singletons. This specimen was PBMCs, taken after 12 months of ibrutinib treatment. The receptors stem from a human donor with chronic lymphocytic leukemia. The CDR3 runs from the conserved cysteine through the conserved F or W. A D gene is named only where the DNA matches it firmly. Size values are once, few and many counts, or a class for expanded clones, and some rows have none.

V gene: TRBV5-8
J gene: TRBJ2-4
clone size: .
D gene: .
CDR3 protein: CASSLALAKNIQYF
CDR3 DNA: TGTGCCAGCAGCTTGGCTCTAGCCAAAAACATTCAGTACTTC

V gene: TRBV5-1
J gene: TRBJ2-7
clone size: .
D gene: .
CDR3 protein: CASSPGRSRYEQYF
CDR3 DNA: TGCGCCAGCAGCCCCGGCAGGTCTCGCTACGAGCAGTACTTC

V gene: TRBV28
J gene: TRBJ1-1
clone size: .
D gene: TRBD1
CDR3 protein: CATKGQTHTEAFF
CDR3 DNA: TGTGCTACCAAGGGACAGACCCACACTGAAGCTTTCTTT

V gene: TRBV7-9
J gene: TRBJ2-5
clone size: .
D gene: .
CDR3 protein: CASSLGQETQYF
CDR3 DNA: TGTGCCAGCAGCTTAGGTCAAGAGACCCAGTACTTC

V gene: TRBV5-1
J gene: TRBJ2-7
clone size: .
D gene: .
CDR3 protein: CASSLLGAEFDEQYF
CDR3 DNA: TGCGCCAGCAGCTTGTTGGGGGCAGAGTTCGACGAGCAGTACTTC

V gene: TRBV7-9
J gene: TRBJ2-7
clone size: .
D gene: .
CDR3 protein: CASSFASGLYEQYF
CDR3 DNA: TGTGCCAGCAGCTTTGCCTCGGGCCTATACGAGCAGTACTTC

V gene: TRBV7-8
J gene: TRBJ2-1
clone size: .
D gene: .
CDR3 protein: CASSSQAGKQFF
CDR3 DNA: TGTGCCAGCAGTTCGCAAGCGGGTAAGCAGTTCTTC

V gene: TRBV11-3
J gene: TRBJ2-1
clone size: .
D gene: .
CDR3 protein: CASSPLRATYNEQFF
CDR3 DNA: TGTGCCAGCAGCCCGCTTCGCGCGACCTACAATGAGCAGTTCTTC

V gene: TRBV5-1
J gene: TRBJ1-3
clone size: .
D gene: .
CDR3 protein: CASSVQGGVGSSGNTIYF
CDR3 DNA: TGCGCCAGCAGCGTACAGGGTGGGGTTGGGAGCTCTGGAAACACCATATATTTT

V gene: TRBV5-1
J gene: TRBJ2-5
clone size: .
D gene: .
CDR3 protein: CASTGTVGETQYF
CDR3 DNA: TGCGCCAGCACGGGGACCGTGGGGGAGACCCAGTACTTC

V gene: TRBV28
J gene: TRBJ2-4
clone size: .
D gene: .
CDR3 protein: CASRGGMSIQYF
CDR3 DNA: TGTGCCAGCAGGGGCGGGATGAGCATTCAGTACTTC

V gene: TRBV18
J gene: TRBJ2-3
clone size: .
D gene: .
CDR3 protein: CASSQGSAGWSDTQYF
CDR3 DNA: TGTGCCAGCTCACAGGGATCGGCGGGGTGGTCAGATACGCAGTATTTT

V gene: TRBV19
J gene: TRBJ2-7
clone size: .
D gene: .
CDR3 protein: CASSMGPTNYEQYF
CDR3 DNA: TGTGCCAGTAGTATGGGTCCAACCAACTACGAGCAGTACTTC

V gene: TRBV6-5
J gene: TRBJ1-5
clone size: .
D gene: TRBD1
CDR3 protein: CASSSGQVSNQPQHF
CDR3 DNA: TGTGCCAGCAGCTCGGGACAGGTTAGCAATCAGCCCCAGCATTTT

V gene: TRBV2
J gene: TRBJ1-5
clone size: .
D gene: TRBD1
CDR3 protein: CASTGGQVEGQPQHF
CDR3 DNA: TGTGCCAGCACCGGGGGACAGGTCGAGGGCCAGCCCCAGCATTTT

V gene: TRBV9
J gene: TRBJ1-3
clone size: once
D gene: .
CDR3 protein: CASSVESRTSGNTIYF
CDR3 DNA: TGTGCCAGCAGCGTAGAGAGTAGGACCTCTGGAAACACCATATATTTT

V gene: TRBV6-1
J gene: TRBJ1-2
clone size: .
D gene: .
CDR3 protein: CASSESGGIYGYTF
CDR3 DNA: TGTGCCAGCAGTGAATCGGGGGGGATCTATGGCTACACCTTC

V gene: TRBV6-5
J gene: TRBJ1-2
clone size: .
D gene: TRBD1
CDR3 protein: CASSYAGGTDNYGYTF
CDR3 DNA: TGTGCCAGCAGTTACGCCGGGGGGACAGATAACTATGGCTACACCTTC

V gene: TRBV5-5
J gene: TRBJ2-5
clone size: .
D gene: .
CDR3 protein: CASSFGRQETQYF
CDR3 DNA: TGTGCCAGCAGCTTCGGCAGACAAGAGACCCAGTACTTC

V gene: TRBV27
J gene: TRBJ2-1
clone size: .
D gene: .
CDR3 protein: CASTAAAGNEQFF
CDR3 DNA: TGTGCCAGCACCGCAGCTGCGGGGAATGAGCAGTTCTTC